The 13 T cell receptor beta chains in this list originate from one sample, sequenced in a study of shared clonotypes between healthy human individuals. Generated by immunoSEQ multiplex PCR, the TCRdb table keeps only in-frame clones and is missing some. The sample has millions of clones, more than 90% seen once. What was sequenced was naive CD4+ T cells sorted from blood. Subset specified: CD45RA+ positively selected. The receptors shown here come from a man younger than 35 in good health.

The chain is built from TRBV5-1 and TRBJ2-1; 11 bases align to TRBD1. The CDR3 is 18 residues long. Germline CDR1 and CDR2: SGHRS and YFSETQ. J gave up 2 bases and V 3 bases, and 10 bases lay outside the gene matches. DNA for the CDR3: TGCGCCAGCAGCTCGTTGTTGATGGGACAGGGGGCCTACAATGAGCAGTTCTTC. Its protein product is CASSSLLMGQGAYNEQFF. Drawing the rest from reference TRBV5-1 and TRBJ2-1, the complete variable domain is KAGVTQTPRYLIKTRGQQVTLSCSPISGHRSVSWYQQTPGQGLQFLFEYFSETQRNKGNFPGRFSGRQFSNSRSEMNVSTLELGDSALYLCASSSLLMGQGAYNEQFFGPGTRLTVL.

The count of this clone is one. The rearrangement joins TRBV7-9 to TRBJ1-2; possibly TRBD1 for D (5 bases). There are 15 residues in the CDR3. Germline lookup yields CDR1 SEHNR and CDR2 FQNEAQ (reference sequence). V lost 4 bases and J 8 bases, leaving 20 bases between the germline ends. DNA for the CDR3: TGTGCCAGCAGCTCACTTCGGGAGGGGCTGAGGGGCTACACCTTC. Encoded protein: CASSSLREGLRGYTF.

This clone was observed once. The V gene is TRBV4-3, the J gene TRBJ1-6; 9 bases are a match to TRBD1. Germline V gene lookup returns CDR1 LGHNA and CDR2 YSLEER. This CDR3 contains 15 residues. Germline trimming cut 1 base from V and 6 bases from J; bases unmatched to any gene: 1. CDR3 nucleotides: TGCGCCAGCAGCCAAGGGACAGGGGCTAATTCACCCCTCCACTTT. This codes for CASSQGTGANSPLHF.

The V and J genes are TRBV18 and TRBJ2-2; D is tentatively TRBD1 or TRBD2 (5 bases each). The CDR3 totals 16 residues. Germline V CDR1 and CDR2: KGHSH, LQKENI. V was shortened by 2 bases and J by 0 bases, with 10 bases between the two germline ends. The CDR3 region is CASSPKTAANTGELFF. CDR3 DNA: TGTGCCAGCTCACCAAAGACAGCGGCGAACACCGGGGAGCTGTTTTTT. The complete variable domain, with remaining parts taken from reference TRBV18 and TRBJ2-2, reads NAGVMQNPRHLVRRRGQEARLRCSPMKGHSHVYWYRQLPEEGLKFMVYLQKENIIDESGMPKERFSAEFPKEGPSILRIQQVVRGDSAAYFCASSPKTAANTGELFFGEGSRLTVL.

V and J are TRBV5-6 and TRBJ1-3; TRBD1 aligns across 7 bases. After removal of 7 bases from V and 3 bases from J, the junction contained 4 bases not matched to a gene. CDR3 length: 13 amino acids. The germline CDR1 and CDR2 sequences are SGHDT and YYEEEE. The CDR3 region is CASRRDSGNTIYF. The CDR3 DNA reads TGTGCCAGCCGACGGGACAGTGGAAACACCATATATTTT.

CDR3 amino acids: CARSLVDRPNSPLHF. The CDR3 nucleotides are TGTGCCAGAAGCTTGGTGGACAGGCCAAATTCACCCCTCCACTTT. V is TRBV5-3 and J is TRBJ1-6; 7 bases align to TRBD1. TRBV5-3 is classed as an ORF, of uncertain function. CDR3 size: 15 residues. Trimming removed 0 bases from V and 7 bases from J; junction bases left unmatched: 4.

Turning to this clone: Distinct nucleotide sequences in the sample also encode this CDR3. V is TRBV30 and J is TRBJ1-5; D possibly corresponds to TRBD1 (6 bases). CDR3 length: 14 amino acids. Germline lookup yields CDR1 GTSNPN and CDR2 SVGIG (reference sequence). V lost 3 bases, J lost 4 bases, and 13 bases lay in between. The CDR3 is CAWSGGQLNQPQHF. The CDR3, as DNA: TGTGCCTGGAGCGGAGGACAGTTAAATCAGCCCCAGCATTTT. The full variable domain, in which reference TRBV30 and TRBJ1-5 provide the parts outside the CDR3, is SQTIHQWPATLVQPVGSPLSLECTVEGTSNPNLYWYRQAAGRGLQLLFYSVGIGQISSEVPQNLSASRPQDRQFILSSKKLLLSDSGFYLCAWSGGQLNQPQHFGDGTRLSIL.

This chain joins TRBV27 and TRBJ2-3, with 8 nucleotides matching TRBD2. This CDR3 contains 16 residues. The J segment lost 6 bases and the V segment lost 0 bases, leaving 8 bases of the junction unmatched. Per germline, CDR1 MNHEY and CDR2 SMNVEV (reference sequence). The CDR3 DNA sequence: TGTGCCAGCAGTTTATCGACGGGGGGGGCCGTCGATACGCAGTATTTT. Residues: CASSLSTGGAVDTQYF.

The gene calls are TRBV9 and TRBJ2-1; D remains ambiguous. CDR3 length equals 14 residues. Trimming shortened V by 6 bases and J by 9 bases, and 19 bases separated the two germline ends. The germline V gene encodes CDR1 SGDLS and CDR2 YYNGEE. As DNA, the CDR3 is TGTGCCAGCACAAGGGCCAGTACAATCGGTGAGCAGTTCTTC. This encodes CASTRASTIGEQFF.

This chain links TRBV10-1 with TRBJ2-7; the D is unclear. The CDR3 loop spans 13 amino acids. Trimming stripped 6 bases from V and 6 bases from J, with 15 bases between. Germline V gives CDR1 WNHNN, CDR2 SYGVQD (reference sequence). Written as DNA, the CDR3 is TGCGCCAGCAGGCCCGGGCCCGCATCCGAGCAGTACTTC. Translating it yields CASRPGPASEQYF.

This clone was seen a few times. The gene calls are TRBV2 and TRBJ1-2; TRBD1 might be the D (6 bases). V gave up 6 bases and J gave up 8 bases, with 13 bases separating them. Germline V lookup: CDR1 SNHLY, CDR2 FYNNEI. The CDR3 sequence is 12 residues long. The CDR3 bases are TGTGCCAGCAGACAGGGTCCTCGGGGCTACACCTTC. Translating gives CASRQGPRGYTF.

The V gene is TRBV5-1, the J gene TRBJ2-2; 10 nucleotides line up with TRBD1. The V gene end was trimmed by 4 bases and the J gene end by 5 bases; junction bases not matched to a gene: 8. The CDR3 has 16 amino acids. The germline V gene encodes CDR1 SGHRS and CDR2 YFSETQ. The CDR3 sequence is CASSTHGQGVTGELFF. The CDR3 DNA follows: TGCGCCAGCAGCACCCATGGACAGGGGGTAACCGGGGAGCTGTTTTTT.

The chain links TRBV27 to TRBJ1-2; weak D call: TRBD1 (6 bases). CDR3 size: 13 residues. V was clipped by 6 bases and J by 2 bases, with 10 bases between them. Germline V gene lookup returns CDR1 MNHEY and CDR2 SMNVEV (reference sequence). The CDR3 protein is CASRLDRNYGYTF. The CDR3 nucleotides are TGTGCCAGCAGACTGGACAGAAACTATGGCTACACCTTC.